This TCR beta chain was documented in a study of neoadjuvant nivolumab and ipilimumab in lung cancer. Study observations and caveats: Pretherapy blood TCR richness correlated positively with resected tumor richness. TCR clonality did not significantly correlate with pathologic tumor regression. Only two of four nivolumab-treated tumors gained richness and clonality by surgery. TCR richness and clonality were higher in tumors than adjacent uninvolved lung.

This clone has just a few counts. The target antigen is unknown. In germline, CDR1 is SGHAT, CDR2 FQNNGV. The CDR3 is made up of 17 amino acids. Deletions cut 0 bases from V and 3 bases from J, with 18 bases between. Profiling relied on immunoSEQ multiplex PCR, and the TCRdb table lists in-frame clones only, not all of them. The sample carries nearly 2,000 clones, over 70% recorded once. The specimen was tumor tissue, collected before neoadjuvant nivolumab, alone or with ipilimumab. The receptor was isolated from an adult with non-small cell lung cancer. This chain uses TRBV11-2 with TRBJ2-7; no definite D call. CDR3 loop: CASSLEGRGSGRYEQYF. CDR3 nucleotide sequence: TGTGCCAGCAGCTTAGAGGGCCGCGGCTCCGGACGCTACGAGCAGTACTTC.